The next 9 T cell receptor beta chains were all read from a single sample in a study of type 1 and type 2 diabetes patients (dated by TCRdb to the mid-2010s). The instrument was an Illumina MiSeq. Genomic DNA from sorted T cell subsets served as template for TCRbeta CDR3 amplification. The TCRbeta CDR3 region was amplified by multiplex PCR using 30 forward and 13 reverse primers. TCRdb trimmed the raw reads at Q25, called clones with MiXCR and kept productive beta chains. Every distinct CDR3 protein forms one entry, paired with its most common genes and DNA. In all, the sample holds fewer than 300,000 distinct CDR3 sequences, and approximately 45% of those were seen once. The leading ten clones occupy roughly 13% of the sample. The sample comprised peripheral blood mononuclear cells (PBMCs). These receptors all stem from a man aged 18 to 30 with type 2 diabetes.

CDR3 sequence: CASSPMTVRLNYGYTF. As DNA, the CDR3 is TGCGCCAGCAGTCCTATGACAGTACGACTCAACTATGGCTACACCTTC. This chain uses TRBV10-1 with TRBJ1-2, with D perhaps TRBD1 (5 bases). V was clipped by 5 bases and J by 2 bases, with 18 bases between them. The germline gives CDR1 WNHNN, CDR2 SYGVQD (reference sequence). CDR3 length equals 16 residues.

The chain couples TRBV5-1 to TRBJ2-5; perhaps TRBD1 as D (7 bases). The DNA end is a closer match to TRBJ2-1, so the J assignment may be wrong. Germline values: CDR1 SGHRS, CDR2 YFSETQ. CDR3 length: 13 residues. In DNA, the CDR3 is TGCGCCAGCAGCTCAGGGGGGATAAATGAGCAGTTCTTC. As protein: CASSSGGINEQFF.

In this sample, this clonotype turned up a few times. The chain has TRBV7-9 and TRBJ2-2; perhaps TRBD1 as D (5 bases). Trimming took off 3 bases at V and 1 base at J, with 9 bases between the two ends. Germline assignment: CDR1 SEHNR and CDR2 FQNEAQ (reference sequence). The CDR3 runs 15 residues. In DNA form, the CDR3 reads TGTGCCAGCAGCTTGGCACAGGAGAACACCGGGGAGCTGTTTTTT. This gives the protein CASSLAQENTGELFF.

The chain uses TRBV20-1 and TRBJ1-3; D perhaps matches TRBD1 (6 bases). This CDR3 has 14 amino acids. Germline V gives CDR1 DFQATT, CDR2 SNEGSKA (reference sequence). DNA of the CDR3: TGCAGCGTTGATCGGGGGGACACTGGAAACACCATATATTTT. Translated, it gives CSVDRGDTGNTIYF.

The chain uses TRBV28 and TRBJ1-5; TRBD1 matches 9 bases. Germline CDR1 MDHEN, CDR2 SYDVKM. V was pared by 4 bases and J by 4 bases, with 11 bases of the junction left unmatched. This CDR3 has 17 residues. CDR3 DNA sequence: TGTGCCAGCAGTTCCCGCTTTAGGGGACAGGGAAATCAGCCCCAGCATTTT. It codes for CASSSRFRGQGNQPQHF.

V gene TRBV6-1 combines with J gene TRBJ2-7; TRBD2 agrees at 7 bases. The CDR3 is 16 amino acids. V lost 3 bases and J lost 0; bases outside the gene matches: 8. Germline V CDR1 and CDR2: MNHNS, SASEGT. DNA of the CDR3: TGTGCCAGCAGTGAGTTGGAGCGGGACTACTCCTACGAGCAGTACTTC. Amino acids: CASSELERDYSYEQYF.

The chain uses TRBV4-3 and TRBJ2-5; possibly TRBD2 for D (5 bases). The J call may not be correct, given that the DNA end is closer to TRBJ2-1. The germline CDR1 and CDR2 sequences are LGHNA and YSLEER. CDR3 length: 13 amino acids. DNA for the CDR3: TGCGCCAGCAGCCAAGTGGCGGGCAGTACGCAGTTCTTC. Translation gives CASSQVAGSTQFF.

The CDR3 is CASSLEVLGPTDTQYF. CDR3 sequence (DNA): TGCGCCAGCAGCTTGGAGGTCCTGGGGCCCACAGATACGCAGTATTTT. The chain is built from TRBV5-1 and TRBJ2-3, with a weak D call TRBD1 (5 bases). Trimming cost V 0 bases and J 2 bases, with 13 bases left between them. The CDR3 is made up of 16 amino acids. From germline, CDR1 is SGHRS and CDR2 YFSETQ.

This clonotype was counted ten times or more. The chain recombines TRBV10-3 with TRBJ2-7, with D perhaps assigned TRBD1 or TRBD2 (6 bases each). Trimming cost V 4 bases and J 3 bases, with 13 bases left between them. The CDR3 runs to 14 residues. Germline V gives CDR1 ENHRY, CDR2 SYGVKD. CDR3: CAISAGAAHYEQYF. CDR3 coding DNA: TGTGCCATCAGTGCGGGGGCCGCGCACTACGAGCAGTACTTC.